This T cell receptor (beta chain) was profiled in a study of technical replicates of blood from a few donors (dated by TCRdb to 2016 to 2017). Worth noting for this clone: Its cognate antigen has yet to be identified. No base quality values were provided; no much bigger clone lies one nucleotide off.

The germline V gene supplies CDR1 SGHNT and CDR2 YENEEA. The CDR3 goes from the cysteine to the phenylalanine over 14 residues. CDR3 DNA is the only sequence kept; it has 42 bases, read in frame from the first base. Unmatched junction bases come to 11, with V trimmed by 10 bases and J by 7 bases. Receptors were amplified or captured by the immunoSEQ multiplex PCR assay. The source is immuneACCESS, and TCRdb retained only in-frame sequences with V and J called. Part of the clones is not carried over; for the studies checked, unresolved V genes explain less than half of this, and the remainder is unexplained. This sample is represented by over 85,000 clones; approximately 94% of them were singletons. The top ten constitute 0.25% to 0.35% of the sample.

This sequence uses TRBV11-3 and TRBJ2-2; 8 junctional bases match TRBD1. This TCR was recovered from a human donor in good health. The sequenced sample was T cells isolated from PBMCs. The base sequence is TGTGCCACCTACCCAGGGGGCGCGCGCGGGGAGCTGTTTTTT. It is translated as CATYPGGARGELFF.